One and the same sample provided the 17 T cell receptor beta chains below, sequenced in a study of blood T cell repertoires in COVID-19. Data came from immunoSEQ multiplex PCR; TCRdb stores just in-frame clones and leaves some out. The sample lists approximately 150,000 clones; roughly 81% were seen once. The sample consisted of peripheral blood. These receptors originate from a human donor with acute or convalescent COVID-19. The donor label of this sample is uncertain.

The J gene is TRBJ2-3, the V gene TRBV18; no reliable D call. V lost 0 bases and J lost 10, with 14 bases in between. This CDR3 is built from 14 residues. Germline V lookup: CDR1 KGHSH, CDR2 LQKENI. The CDR3 nucleotides read TGTGCCAGCTCACCACCGTCCTCCGTCGGAGCGCAGTATTTT. Translation: CASSPPSSVGAQYF. The full variable domain, rest sourced from reference TRBV18 and TRBJ2-3, is NAGVMQNPRHLVRRRGQEARLRCSPMKGHSHVYWYRQLPEEGLKFMVYLQKENIIDESGMPKERFSAEFPKEGPSILRIQQVVRGDSAAYFCASSPPSSVGAQYFGPGTRLTVL.

Comment on this clone: The identical CDR3 is also encoded by other nucleotide sequences in the sample. The chain links TRBV18 to TRBJ1-1, with a weak D call TRBD1 (5 bases). The CDR3 runs 13 residues. The germline V gene encodes CDR1 KGHSH and CDR2 LQKENI. V was clipped by 3 bases and J by 1 base, with 6 bases between them. The DNA of the CDR3 is TGTGCCAGCTCACCCACAGGGAACACTGAAGCTTTCTTT. Residues: CASSPTGNTEAFF.

This chain joins TRBV12-3 or TRBV12-4 and TRBJ2-5; the D gene is possibly TRBD2 (6 bases). The V end was cut by 6 bases, the J end by 5 bases, with 13 bases between. The length of the CDR3 is 13 residues. Here the CDR3 DNA reads TGTGCCAGCAGCTTTAGCGGTGCGGAGACCCAGTACTTC. Translated, it gives CASSFSGAETQYF.

The V and J genes are TRBV29-1 and TRBJ1-3; D perhaps matches TRBD1 (5 bases). Germline V gene data show CDR1 as SQVTM and CDR2 as ANQGSEA. V was pared by 6 bases and J by 4 bases, with 10 bases between. This CDR3 has 12 residues. Written as DNA, the CDR3 is TGCAGCGTAGGTCAGGGCGGAAACACCATATATTTT. This codes for CSVGQGGNTIYF.

The sample holds a few counts of this clone. The chain combines TRBV9 with TRBJ1-2, with D unresolved. The CDR3 loop spans 12 amino acids. Germline V gives CDR1 SGDLS, CDR2 YYNGEE. Trimming took 3 bases from V and 4 from J, leaving 7 bases between them. DNA of the CDR3: TGTGCCAGCAGCGCCGGTGGCTATGGCTACACCTTC. Translating gives CASSAGGYGYTF. Full variable domain (outside the CDR3, taken from reference TRBV9 and TRBJ1-2): DSGVTQTPKHLITATGQRVTLRCSPRSGDLSVYWYQQSLDQGLQFLIQYYNGEERAKGNILERFSAQQFPDLHSELNLSSLELGDSALYFCASSAGGYGYTFGSGTRLTVV.

J is TRBJ1-4 and V is TRBV27; D might be TRBD1 (5 bases). The length of the CDR3 is 14 residues. With 4 bases removed from V and 5 bases from J, the gap between germline ends came to 11 bases. Germline CDR1 reads MNHEY; CDR2 reads SMNVEV (reference sequence). CDR3 coding DNA: TGTGCCAGCAGTTCGACTCGGGGGAATGAAAAACTGTTTTTT. Encoded protein: CASSSTRGNEKLFF.

This clone was recorded a few times. The chain has TRBV30 and TRBJ1-1; D is uncertain. There are 12 residues in the CDR3. The germline gives CDR1 GTSNPN, CDR2 SVGIG (reference sequence). Trimming shortened V by 2 bases and J by 10 bases, and 14 bases separated the two germline ends. The CDR3 DNA follows: TGTGCCTGGAGTCCCCTACGGCCGGGAGCTTTCTTT. Amino acid sequence: CAWSPLRPGAFF.

The rearrangement joins TRBV9 to TRBJ1-1, with a weak D call TRBD1 (6 bases). The CDR3 runs 15 residues. Between the trimmed V and J ends, which lost 3 bases and 3 bases, there was a span of 15 bases. The germline gives CDR1 SGDLS, CDR2 YYNGEE. The CDR3 DNA follows: TGTGCCAGCAGCGCTAAACAGGGACCATACACTGAAGCTTTCTTT. Protein: CASSAKQGPYTEAFF.

The genes are TRBV11-3 and TRBJ2-1; 7 positions match TRBD1. Germline V CDR1 and CDR2: SGHNT, YENEEA. With V trimmed by 5 bases and J by 3 bases, 7 bases remained unmatched. CDR3 length: 15 amino acids. CDR3 sequence: CASSGRTGGYNEQFF. The DNA for the CDR3 is TGTGCCAGCAGCGGACGGACAGGAGGCTACAATGAGCAGTTCTTC.

The sample holds a few counts of this clone. The V gene is TRBV2, the J gene TRBJ2-4, with D perhaps matching TRBD2 (5 bases). The CDR3 contains 15 residues. Per germline, CDR1 SNHLY and CDR2 FYNNEI. Trimming left V 5 bases short and J 0 bases short, with 11 bases between. The CDR3 DNA is TGTGCCAGCAGTTCCGGGATCCAAGCCAAAAACATTCAGTACTTC. It yields the protein CASSSGIQAKNIQYF.

This CDR3 reads CASRAGQGRNEQFF. As DNA, the CDR3 is TGTGCCAGCAGAGCTGGACAGGGAAGAAATGAGCAGTTCTTC. The chain carries TRBV6-5 and TRBJ2-1, with 8 bases fitting TRBD1. The germline V gene has CDR1 MNHEY and CDR2 SVGAGI. This CDR3 is built from 14 residues. V lost 6 bases, J lost 7 bases, and 8 bases stayed unmatched.

This chain connects TRBV6-5 to TRBJ1-5, with TRBD1 matching 7 bases. CDR3 length: 13 amino acids. Germline assignment: CDR1 MNHEY and CDR2 SVGAGI. The trim removed 6 bases at V and 5 bases at J, leaving 4 bases unmatched. Here the CDR3 reads CASSRGGHQPQHF. CDR3 in DNA: TGTGCCAGCAGCCGAGGGGGCCATCAGCCCCAGCATTTT.

This clone is judged medium-sized (0.01 to 0.1%). The chain uses TRBV28 and TRBJ1-1, with TRBD1 as a possible D gene (5 bases). Germline CDR1 MDHEN, CDR2 SYDVKM. This CDR3 has 14 amino acids. Trimming took off 2 bases at V and 9 bases at J, with 16 bases between the two ends. The CDR3 here is CASSLVQGLPKAFF. The CDR3 DNA sequence: TGTGCCAGCAGTTTAGTCCAGGGTCTCCCGAAAGCTTTCTTT.

The V gene is TRBV5-1, the J gene TRBJ1-4; D is ambiguous. The CDR3 contains 14 residues. The germline V gene has CDR1 SGHRS and CDR2 YFSETQ. V was pared by 7 bases and J by 0 bases, with 10 bases between. This CDR3 reads CASREIPTNEKLFF. The DNA of the CDR3 is TGCGCCAGCCGAGAAATTCCAACTAATGAAAAACTGTTTTTT.

The rearrangement links TRBV6-2 or TRBV6-3 to TRBJ1-5, with unresolved D. V lost 5 bases and J 0 bases, leaving 11 bases between the germline ends. The CDR3 contains 15 residues. Per the germline V gene, CDR1 is MNHEY and CDR2 is SVGEGT. CDR3 residues: CASSTNRYSNQPQHF. CDR3 nucleotides: TGTGCCAGCAGTACTAACCGATATAGCAATCAGCCCCAGCATTTT.

This sequence joins TRBV15 and TRBJ2-3; TRBD2 matches at 7 bases. The V gene's germline CDR1 is LNHNV and CDR2 YYDKDF (reference sequence). Unmatched junction bases numbered 6, after V lost 8 bases and J lost 1 base. This CDR3 is built from 14 residues. The CDR3 coding sequence is TGTGCCACCGACCGGGGGGAGGGCACAGATACGCAGTATTTT. It encodes CATDRGEGTDTQYF.

J is TRBJ2-3 and V is TRBV6-5, with 8 nucleotides matching TRBD1. The J segment lost 3 bases and the V segment lost 9 bases, leaving 8 bases of the junction unmatched. Germline-derived CDR1 and CDR2 are MNHEY and SVGAGI. This CDR3 contains 14 residues. CDR3 bases: TGTGCCAGTGCGCGGGACAGGTCAACAGATACGCAGTATTTT. Amino acids: CASARDRSTDTQYF.